The clone carrying this T cell receptor beta chain occurred once. The antigen is undetermined. The entry originates in a study of shared clonotypes between healthy human individuals. For the study at large: Each donor's CD8 memory used one plate, CD8 naive two, each CD4 subset three. Study-wide results and caveats: A limitation of the genetic and exposure-history diversity represented arose from few donors.

The data were produced by immunoSEQ multiplex PCR, yet TCRdb's version contains in-frame clones alone and is incomplete. The sample contains a few million clones, more than 80% of which appear only once. Germline CDR1 is LGHNA and CDR2 is YSLEER. This CDR3 has 15 amino acids. The ends were cut back, 1 base at V and 5 bases at J, with 12 bases in the middle. The chain is built from TRBV4-3 and TRBJ2-4, with a tentative D call TRBD2 (5 bases). The TCR comes from a man aged 18 to 30 in good health. Some clones in this sample may be carry-over from other donors' samples. The sequencing input was naive CD4+ T cells from PBMCs. Noted subset: CD45RA+ positively selected. The CDR3 protein is CASSQGPLGENIQYF. In DNA, the CDR3 is TGCGCCAGCAGCCAAGGACCCCTGGGAGAAAACATTCAGTACTTC.